This T cell receptor (beta chain) was sequenced in a study of T cell responses to AZD1222 COVID-19 vaccine. Trimming pared 2 bases from V and 1 base from J, leaving 12 bases between. The germline CDR1 and CDR2 sequences are SGHKS and YYEKEE (reference sequence). This CDR3 has 15 amino acids. TCRdb keeps only in-frame clones here, not all; method: immunoSEQ multiplex PCR. The sample consists of roughly 97,000 clones, over 80% of them appearing once. The sequence derives from an adult in good health. The chain combines TRBV5-5 with TRBJ1-2, with a weak D call TRBD1 (6 bases). This material consisted of peripheral blood, taken on day 0 of AZD1222 vaccination. CDR3 nucleotide sequence: TGTGCCAGCAGCTTAAGGACAGTACTTAACTATGGCTACACCTTC. It yields the protein CASSLRTVLNYGYTF.